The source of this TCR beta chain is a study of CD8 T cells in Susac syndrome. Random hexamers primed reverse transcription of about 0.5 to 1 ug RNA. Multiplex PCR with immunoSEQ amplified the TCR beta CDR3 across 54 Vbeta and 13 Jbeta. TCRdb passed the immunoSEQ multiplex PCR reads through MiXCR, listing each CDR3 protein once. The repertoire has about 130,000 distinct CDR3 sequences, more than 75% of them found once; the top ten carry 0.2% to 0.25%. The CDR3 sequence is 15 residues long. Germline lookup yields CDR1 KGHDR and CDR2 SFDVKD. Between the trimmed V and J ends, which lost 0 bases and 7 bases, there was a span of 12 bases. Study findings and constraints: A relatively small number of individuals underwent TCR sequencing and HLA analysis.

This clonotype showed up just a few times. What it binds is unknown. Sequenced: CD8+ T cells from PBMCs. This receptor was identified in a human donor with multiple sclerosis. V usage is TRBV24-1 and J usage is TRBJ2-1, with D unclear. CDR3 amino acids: CATSDLMGSGNEQFF. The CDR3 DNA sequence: TGTGCCACCAGTGATTTGATGGGTTCAGGAAATGAGCAGTTCTTC.